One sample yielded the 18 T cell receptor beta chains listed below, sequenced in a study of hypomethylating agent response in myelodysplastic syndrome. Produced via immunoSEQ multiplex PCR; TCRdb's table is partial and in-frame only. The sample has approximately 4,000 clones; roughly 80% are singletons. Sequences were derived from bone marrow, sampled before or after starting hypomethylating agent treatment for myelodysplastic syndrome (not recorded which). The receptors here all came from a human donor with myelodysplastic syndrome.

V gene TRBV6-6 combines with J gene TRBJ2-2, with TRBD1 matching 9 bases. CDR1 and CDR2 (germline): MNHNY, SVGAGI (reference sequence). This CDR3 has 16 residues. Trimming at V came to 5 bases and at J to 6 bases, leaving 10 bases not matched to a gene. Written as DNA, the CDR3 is TGTGCCAGCAGTCTGGGACAGGGATTGTTGGCCGGGGAGCTGTTTTTT. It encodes CASSLGQGLLAGELFF.

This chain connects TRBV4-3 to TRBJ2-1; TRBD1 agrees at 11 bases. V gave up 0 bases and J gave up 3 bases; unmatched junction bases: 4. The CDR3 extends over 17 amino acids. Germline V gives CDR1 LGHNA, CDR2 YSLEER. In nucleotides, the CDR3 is TGCGCCAGCAGCCAAGATTGGGGGACAGGGGGCTACAATGAGCAGTTCTTC. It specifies CASSQDWGTGGYNEQFF.

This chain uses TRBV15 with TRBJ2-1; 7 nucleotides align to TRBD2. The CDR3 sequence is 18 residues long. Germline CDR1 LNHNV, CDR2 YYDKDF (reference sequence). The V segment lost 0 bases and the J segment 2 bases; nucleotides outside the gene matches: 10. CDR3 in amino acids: CATSREPPGGGPYNEQFF. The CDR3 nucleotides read TGTGCCACCAGCAGAGAGCCCCCGGGGGGAGGCCCCTACAATGAGCAGTTCTTC.

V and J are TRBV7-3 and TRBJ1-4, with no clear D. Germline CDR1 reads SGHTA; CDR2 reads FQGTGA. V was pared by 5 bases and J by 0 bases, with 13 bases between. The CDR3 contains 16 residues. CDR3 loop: CASSSLDTPTNEKLFF. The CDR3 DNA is TGTGCCAGCAGCAGCCTCGACACCCCAACTAATGAAAAACTGTTTTTT.

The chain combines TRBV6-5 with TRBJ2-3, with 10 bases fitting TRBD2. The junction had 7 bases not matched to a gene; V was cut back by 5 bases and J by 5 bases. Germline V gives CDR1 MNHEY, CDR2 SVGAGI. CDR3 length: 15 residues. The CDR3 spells CASSRMSGRGDTQYF. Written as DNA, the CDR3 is TGTGCCAGCAGTCGCATGAGCGGGAGGGGAGATACGCAGTATTTT.

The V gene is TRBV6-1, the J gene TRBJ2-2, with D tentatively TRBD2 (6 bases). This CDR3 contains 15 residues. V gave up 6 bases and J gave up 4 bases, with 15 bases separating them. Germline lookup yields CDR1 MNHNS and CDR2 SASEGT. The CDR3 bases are TGTGCCAGCAGACACGGGGGTGAGGGCACCGGGGAGCTGTTTTTT. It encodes CASRHGGEGTGELFF.

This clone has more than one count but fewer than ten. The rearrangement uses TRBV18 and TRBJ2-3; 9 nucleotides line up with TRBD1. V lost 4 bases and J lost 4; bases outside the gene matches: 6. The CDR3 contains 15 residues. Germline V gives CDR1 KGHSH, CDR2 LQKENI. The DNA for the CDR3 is TGTGCCAGCTCACTCCGGACAGGGGAGGCAGATACGCAGTATTTT. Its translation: CASSLRTGEADTQYF.

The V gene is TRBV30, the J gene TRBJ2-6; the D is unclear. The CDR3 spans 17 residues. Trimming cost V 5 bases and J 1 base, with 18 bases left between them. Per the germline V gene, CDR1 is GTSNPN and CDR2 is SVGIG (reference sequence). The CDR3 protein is CAWFGSSILSGANVLTF. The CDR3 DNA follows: TGTGCCTGGTTCGGGTCCTCCATACTTTCTGGGGCCAACGTCCTGACTTTC. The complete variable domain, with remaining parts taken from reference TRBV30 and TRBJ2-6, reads SQTIHQWPATLVQPVGSPLSLECTVEGTSNPNLYWYRQAAGRGLQLLFYSVGIGQISSEVPQNLSASRPQDRQFILSSKKLLLSDSGFYLCAWFGSSILSGANVLTFGAGSRLTVL.

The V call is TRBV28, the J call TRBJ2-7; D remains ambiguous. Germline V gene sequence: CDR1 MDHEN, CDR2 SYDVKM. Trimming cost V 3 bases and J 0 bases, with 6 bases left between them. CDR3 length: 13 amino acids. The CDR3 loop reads CASSLWGSYEQYF. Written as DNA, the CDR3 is TGTGCCAGCAGTTTGTGGGGCTCCTACGAGCAGTACTTC.

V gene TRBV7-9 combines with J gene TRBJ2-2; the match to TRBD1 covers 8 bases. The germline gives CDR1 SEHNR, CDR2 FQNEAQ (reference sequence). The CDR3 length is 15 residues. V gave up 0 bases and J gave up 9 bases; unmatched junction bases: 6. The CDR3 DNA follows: TGTGCCAGCAGCTTAGCGGACAGGGCAACGTGGGAGCTGTTTTTT. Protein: CASSLADRATWELFF.

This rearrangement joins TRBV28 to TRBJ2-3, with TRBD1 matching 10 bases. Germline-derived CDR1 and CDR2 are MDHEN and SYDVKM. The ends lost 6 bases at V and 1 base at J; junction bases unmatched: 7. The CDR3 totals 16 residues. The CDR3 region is CASRHTGTGGTDTQYF. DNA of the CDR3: TGTGCCAGCAGGCACACCGGGACAGGGGGCACAGATACGCAGTATTTT. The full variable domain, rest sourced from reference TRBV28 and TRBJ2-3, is DVKVTQSSRYLVKRTGEKVFLECVQDMDHENMFWYRQDPGLGLRLIYFSYDVKMKEKGDIPEGYSVSREKKERFSLILESASTNQTSMYLCASRHTGTGGTDTQYFGPGTRLTVL.

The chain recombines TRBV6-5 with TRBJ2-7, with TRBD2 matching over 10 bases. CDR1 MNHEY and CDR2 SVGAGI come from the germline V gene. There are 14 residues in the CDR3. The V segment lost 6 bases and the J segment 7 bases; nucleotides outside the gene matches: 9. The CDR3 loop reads CASRGTSVVREQYF. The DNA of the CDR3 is TGTGCCAGCAGGGGGACTAGCGTGGTTCGGGAGCAGTACTTC.

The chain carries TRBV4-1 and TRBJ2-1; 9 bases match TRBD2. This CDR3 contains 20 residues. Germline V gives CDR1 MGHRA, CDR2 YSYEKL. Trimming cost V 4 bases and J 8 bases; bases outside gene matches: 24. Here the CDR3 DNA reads TGCGCCAGCAGCCGATTCCTGGCCCGGAGGGCGGGAGGGCCTGACCATGAGCAGTTCTTC. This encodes CASSRFLARRAGGPDHEQFF.

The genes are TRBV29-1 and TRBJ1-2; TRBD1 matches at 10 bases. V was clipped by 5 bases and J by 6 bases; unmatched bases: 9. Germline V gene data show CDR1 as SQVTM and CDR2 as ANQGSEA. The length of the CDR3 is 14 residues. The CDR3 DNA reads TGCAGCGTTCCACGACAGGGGGCCGTCGATGGCTACACCTTC. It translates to CSVPRQGAVDGYTF.

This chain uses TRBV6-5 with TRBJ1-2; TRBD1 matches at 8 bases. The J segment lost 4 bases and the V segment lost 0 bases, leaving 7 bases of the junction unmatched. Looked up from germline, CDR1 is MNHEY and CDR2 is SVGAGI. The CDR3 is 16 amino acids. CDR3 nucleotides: TGTGCCAGCAGTTACTCCGGGCAGGGGGCTGGCTATGGCTACACCTTC. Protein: CASSYSGQGAGYGYTF.

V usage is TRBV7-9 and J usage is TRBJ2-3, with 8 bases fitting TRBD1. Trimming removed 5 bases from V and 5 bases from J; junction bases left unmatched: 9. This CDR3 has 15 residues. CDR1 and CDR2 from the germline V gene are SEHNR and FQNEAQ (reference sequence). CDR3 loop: CASSRDRTRGDTQYF. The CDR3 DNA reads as TGTGCCAGCAGCCGGGACAGGACAAGGGGAGATACGCAGTATTTT.

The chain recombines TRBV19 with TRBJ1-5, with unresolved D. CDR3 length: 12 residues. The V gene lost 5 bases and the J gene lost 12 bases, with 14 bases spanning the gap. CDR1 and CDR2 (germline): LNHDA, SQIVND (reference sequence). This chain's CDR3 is CASSPPGVNQHF. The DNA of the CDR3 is TGTGCCAGTAGTCCCCCCGGGGTTAACCAGCATTTT. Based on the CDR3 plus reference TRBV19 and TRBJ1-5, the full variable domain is DGGITQSPKYLFRKEGQNVTLSCEQNLNHDAMYWYRQDPGQGLRLIYYSQIVNDFQKGDIAEGYSVSREKKESFPLTVTSAQKNPTAFYLCASSPPGVNQHFGDGTRLSIL.

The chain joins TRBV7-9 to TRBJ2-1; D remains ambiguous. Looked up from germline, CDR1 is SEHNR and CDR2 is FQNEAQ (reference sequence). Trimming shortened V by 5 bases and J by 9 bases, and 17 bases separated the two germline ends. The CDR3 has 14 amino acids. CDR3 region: CASSVVLTHAEQFF. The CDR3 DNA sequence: TGTGCCAGCAGCGTTGTACTAACACATGCTGAGCAGTTCTTC.